Listed here is a single T cell receptor (beta chain). What it binds is unknown. This specimen comes from a study of cytomegalovirus exposure and HLA in healthy donors. About the research overall: T cells numbering around 190 million yielded some 120 million unique TCR beta sequences in an earlier analysis.

Study outcomes and limitations: In a later analysis, across HLA loci, associated TCR counts were highest for DRB1, lowest for HLA-C. The authors enumerated roughly 180 TCR beta chains as linked to cytomegalovirus. The majority of CMV-associated TCR beta chains were reported as apparently HLA-restricted in a later analysis.

PCR was performed using 60 Vbeta and 13 Jbeta primers. TCRdb keeps only in-frame clones here, not all; method: immunoSEQ multiplex PCR. The sample yields 75,000 or so clones, 60% to 75% seen once. This CDR3 is 14 amino acids long. Germline V gene sequence: CDR1 KGHSH, CDR2 LQKENI. The TCR comes from a man aged 40-50 years in good health and CMV-seropositive. The rearrangement uses TRBV18 and TRBJ2-5; 9 nucleotides agree with TRBD2. The DNA end is more similar to TRBJ2-7, so the J call may be wrong. Sequencing used PBMCs. CDR3: CASSPAGGRYEQYF. The CDR3 DNA is TGTGCCAGCTCACCCGCGGGGGGGCGATACGAGCAGTACTTC.